These 26 T cell receptor beta chains were all obtained from the same sample, sequenced in a study of blood T cells in healthy people across ages. A second about 6 to 12 cycle PCR used barcoded and J-beta primers. A single record per CDR3 protein comes from TCRdb applying MiXCR to the 5' RACE reads. The sample holds about a million distinct CDR3 sequences, less than 45% seen once. What was sequenced was blood. These receptors were taken from a man aged 18 to 29 in good health.

This clonotype was seen a handful of times. This rearrangement joins TRBV7-2 to TRBJ2-3, with D unclear. CDR3 length: 16 amino acids. Trimming stripped 0 bases from V and 0 bases from J, with 10 bases between. Looked up from germline, CDR1 is SGHTA and CDR2 is FQGNSA. DNA of the CDR3: TGTGCCAGCAGCTTAGCGTCGACGACTAGCACAGATACGCAGTATTTT. Its protein product is CASSLASTTSTDTQYF.

This rearrangement joins TRBV6-5 to TRBJ1-2, with D unresolved. The V gene lost 0 bases and the J gene lost 0 bases, with 17 bases spanning the gap. CDR3 length: 18 amino acids. From germline, CDR1 is MNHEY and CDR2 SVGAGI. CDR3 DNA: TGTGCCAGCAGTTACTCGAAGGCGATATCGGGATCTAACTATGGCTACACCTTC. Translating gives CASSYSKAISGSNYGYTF.

The V call is TRBV12-3 or TRBV12-4, the J call TRBJ1-1; D is unresolved. This CDR3 has 12 amino acids. V lost 5 bases, J lost 9 bases, and 13 bases lay in between. In DNA form, the CDR3 reads TGTGCCAGCAGTGTCAGACCACATCAAGCTTTCTTT. Encoded protein: CASSVRPHQAFF.

The rearrangement joins TRBV29-1 to TRBJ2-5, with 8 bases identical to TRBD1. CDR1 is SQVTM and CDR2 is ANQGSEA in the germline V gene. The CDR3 has 14 amino acids. J lost 5 bases, V lost 5 bases, and 10 bases had no gene match. The CDR3 protein is CSVSPRTGRETQYF. CDR3 in DNA: TGCAGCGTTAGCCCCCGGACAGGGAGGGAGACCCAGTACTTC.

A note on this clonotype: Mismatch with germline at one junction end may stem from a read error. The rearrangement uses TRBV28 and TRBJ1-1, with a tentative D call TRBD1 (5 bases). Germline V lookup: CDR1 MDHEN, CDR2 SYDVKM. This CDR3 has 19 residues. The DNA of the CDR3 is TGTGCCAGCAGTTTTGGGGGGACCCACTTTCGGGCCCTGAACACTGAGGCTTTCTTT. It codes for CASSFGGTHFRALNTEAFF. The full variable domain, completed using reference TRBV28 and TRBJ1-1, is DVKVTQSSRYLVKRTGEKVFLECVQDMDHENMFWYRQDPGLGLRLIYFSYDVKMKEKGDIPEGYSVSREKKERFSLILESASTNQTSMYLCASSFGGTHFRALNTEAFFGQGTRLTVV.

The chain employs TRBV7-8 and TRBJ1-2, with a possible D match to TRBD1 (5 bases). The CDR3 has 17 residues. Per germline, CDR1 SGHVS and CDR2 FQNEAQ. V shed 5 bases and J shed 4 bases, with 23 bases lying between them. CDR3 DNA sequence: TGTGCCAGCAGCCCCGATCCCGGGACCTATTTAGTCTATGGCTACACCTTC. Translating it yields CASSPDPGTYLVYGYTF. The complete variable domain, with remaining parts taken from reference TRBV7-8 and TRBJ1-2, reads GAGVSQSPRYKVAKRGQDVALRCDPISGHVSLFWYQQALGQGPEFLTYFQNEAQLDKSGLPSDRFFAERPEGSVSTLKIQRTQQEDSAVYLCASSPDPGTYLVYGYTFGSGTRLTVV.

This clonotype was seen a handful of times. In nucleotides, the CDR3 is TGTGCCATCCGGCAGGGTTCCCCCAATGAGCAGTTCTTC. Translated, it gives CAIRQGSPNEQFF. V usage is TRBV10-3 and J usage is TRBJ2-1; possible D gene TRBD1, 5 bases. The CDR3 has 13 residues. Trimming took 8 bases from V and 6 from J, leaving 14 bases between them. Germline values: CDR1 ENHRY, CDR2 SYGVKD.

CDR3 residues: CASSQPGQQQETQYF. CDR3 nucleotides: TGTGCCAGCAGCCAGCCGGGACAGCAACAAGAGACCCAGTACTTC. V usage is TRBV27 and J usage is TRBJ2-5; 7 positions match TRBD1. Trimming cost V 6 bases and J 2 bases; bases outside gene matches: 9. CDR3 length: 15 amino acids. In germline, CDR1 is MNHEY, CDR2 SMNVEV (reference sequence).

CDR3 sequence (DNA): TGTGCCAGCAGTTACTCTCCAGGGTATCAGCCCCAGCATTTT. This gives the protein CASSYSPGYQPQHF. This chain joins TRBV6-5 and TRBJ1-5; perhaps TRBD1 as D (5 bases). The V end was cut by 0 bases, the J end by 5 bases, with 8 bases between. The V gene's germline CDR1 is MNHEY and CDR2 SVGAGI. This CDR3 contains 14 residues.

The V gene is TRBV2, the J gene TRBJ2-5, with D possibly being TRBD1 (7 bases). Trimming took off 5 bases at V and 11 bases at J, with 21 bases between the two ends. CDR3 size: 14 residues. CDR1 is SNHLY, CDR2 FYNNEI, per germline. CDR3 in amino acids: CASSKDRASGEQYF. CDR3 in DNA: TGTGCCAGCAGTAAAGACAGGGCCTCGGGAGAGCAGTACTTC.

The gene calls are TRBV7-9 and TRBJ1-1; D may be TRBD1 (6 bases). Deletions cut 5 bases from V and 7 bases from J, with 17 bases between. This CDR3 contains 14 residues. Germline lookup yields CDR1 SEHNR and CDR2 FQNEAQ (reference sequence). CDR3 nucleotide sequence: TGTGCCAGCAGCCAGGGAGGGGGGATTAATGAAGCTTTCTTT. Translating it yields CASSQGGGINEAFF.

The J gene is TRBJ2-1, the V gene TRBV6-6; D unclear. V was clipped by 5 bases and J by 1 base, with 6 bases between them. Germline V lookup: CDR1 MNHNY, CDR2 SVGAGI (reference sequence). The CDR3 has 13 amino acids. CDR3 nucleotides: TGTGCCAGCAGTCCCGAGTCCTACAATGAGCAGTTCTTC. Protein sequence: CASSPESYNEQFF.

This clonotype was counted only a few times. CDR3 sequence reads: CAISESSSLKNNEQFF. CDR3 nucleotides: TGTGCCATCAGTGAGTCGTCGTCCCTGAAGAACAATGAGCAGTTCTTC. The chain couples TRBV10-3 to TRBJ2-1; unclear D gene. From germline, CDR1 is ENHRY and CDR2 SYGVKD. V was pared by 0 bases and J by 5 bases, with 14 bases between. This CDR3 contains 16 residues.

The chain employs TRBV11-2 and TRBJ1-2; D is unresolved. V was shortened by 5 bases and J by 3 bases, with 16 bases between the two germline ends. CDR1 is SGHAT, CDR2 FQNNGV, per germline. This CDR3 is 15 amino acids long. The DNA for the CDR3 is TGTGCCAGCAGCCAGAGGGAGCAGCCTTACTATGGCTACACCTTC. It is translated as CASSQREQPYYGYTF.

This clonotype was seen a few times. The chain has TRBV7-2 and TRBJ2-7; D is unclear. Trimming removed 5 bases at V and 5 bases at J, with 13 bases between. The CDR3 extends over 13 amino acids. The germline gives CDR1 SGHTA, CDR2 FQGNSA. CDR3 loop: CASSQEPFHEQYF. CDR3 nucleotides: TGTGCCAGCAGCCAAGAGCCTTTCCACGAGCAGTACTTC.

The chain employs TRBV4-3 and TRBJ1-1; D unclear. Per the germline V gene, CDR1 is LGHNA and CDR2 is YSLEER. This CDR3 is 16 amino acids long. V was shortened by 0 bases and J by 6 bases, with 17 bases between the two germline ends. CDR3 loop: CASSQDMRVRVPEAFF. CDR3 bases: TGCGCCAGCAGCCAAGACATGCGAGTTAGGGTCCCTGAAGCTTTCTTT.

About this clonotype: At one of its ends the junction is not consistent with the germline gene, which may arise from a read error. The chain carries TRBV28 and TRBJ2-1; TRBD2 aligns across 8 bases. With the DNA end fitting TRBJ2-7 better, the J assignment may be wrong. Germline CDR1 and CDR2: MDHEN and SYDVKM. The CDR3 extends over 15 amino acids. The CDR3 is CTSSSGGRFYNEQYF. In DNA form, the CDR3 reads TGTACCAGCAGCTCGGGAGGGAGATTCTACAATGAGCAGTACTTC.

V usage is TRBV2 and J usage is TRBJ1-4, with D unclear. V lost 3 bases to trimming and J lost 0 bases, with 5 bases between them. Germline V gene lookup returns CDR1 SNHLY and CDR2 FYNNEI. The CDR3 runs to 14 residues. CDR3 sequence: CASSERATNEKLFF. Written as DNA, the CDR3 is TGTGCCAGCAGTGAGAGAGCAACTAATGAAAAACTGTTTTTT.

This clonotype showed up just a few times. The chain couples TRBV29-1 to TRBJ1-2; TRBD1 is a possible D gene (6 bases). Germline-derived CDR1 and CDR2 are SQVTM and ANQGSEA. The CDR3 consists of 10 residues. The germline V and J ends were trimmed by 4 bases and 11 bases, with 11 bases remaining between them. This CDR3 reads CSVGTGWYTF. As DNA, the CDR3 is TGCAGCGTTGGAACAGGGTGGTACACCTTC.

The rearrangement uses TRBV7-8 and TRBJ1-2; D may be TRBD1 (5 bases). The CDR3 extends over 15 amino acids. CDR1 SGHVS and CDR2 FQNEAQ come from the germline V gene. V shed 5 bases and J shed 5 bases, with 18 bases lying between them. Here the CDR3 DNA reads TGTGCCAGCAGCCGTCGACAGCCGTCCTCATATGGCTACACCTTC. Amino acids: CASSRRQPSSYGYTF.

This clonotype was found a few times. The rearrangement links TRBV11-2 to TRBJ2-6, with D possibly being TRBD1 or TRBD2 (5 bases each). The CDR3 runs 16 residues. V lost 5 bases to trimming and J lost 0 bases, with 11 bases between them. Per the germline V gene, CDR1 is SGHAT and CDR2 is FQNNGV. CDR3 nucleotides: TGTGCCAGCAGCACGGGACCCGACTCTGGGGCCAACGTCCTGACTTTC. This sequence encodes CASSTGPDSGANVLTF. The complete variable domain, with remaining parts taken from reference TRBV11-2 and TRBJ2-6, reads EAGVAQSPRYKIIEKRQSVAFWCNPISGHATLYWYQQILGQGPKLLIQFQNNGVVDDSQLPKDRFSAERLKGVDSTLKIQPAKLEDSAVYLCASSTGPDSGANVLTFGAGSRLTVL.

J is TRBJ2-7 and V is TRBV25-1; TRBD1 matches at 8 bases. Germline-derived CDR1 and CDR2 are MGHDK and SYGVNS. Trimming removed 2 bases from V and 7 bases from J; junction bases left unmatched: 10. The CDR3 has 15 amino acids. This CDR3 is CASSEDRGSLNEQYF. As DNA, the CDR3 is TGTGCCAGCAGTGAAGACAGGGGCTCCCTTAATGAGCAGTACTTC.

The genes are TRBV6-2 or TRBV6-3 and TRBJ2-1, with 11 bases lining up with TRBD2. The last part of the DNA fits TRBJ2-7 better; the J call may be wrong. Germline V CDR1 and CDR2: MNHEY, SVGEGT. This CDR3 region has 15 residues. In nucleotides, the CDR3 is TGTGCCAGCAGTTGGGGACTAGCGGAGTACAATGAGCAGTACTTC. It specifies CASSWGLAEYNEQYF.

V is TRBV4-3 and J is TRBJ2-3, with 7 positions matching TRBD1. Germline values: CDR1 LGHNA, CDR2 YSLEER. With 4 bases clipped from V and 0 bases from J, the junction kept 7 bases outside the gene matches. The CDR3 contains 16 residues. The CDR3 loop reads CASSPMGTESTDTQYF. The CDR3 coding sequence is TGCGCCAGCAGCCCCATGGGGACAGAAAGCACAGATACGCAGTATTTT.

V usage is TRBV4-3 and J usage is TRBJ2-7; perhaps D is TRBD1 or TRBD2 (6 bases each). The CDR3 runs 16 residues. Germline V CDR1 and CDR2: LGHNA, YSLEER. The V gene lost 0 bases and the J gene lost 1 base, with 13 bases spanning the gap. CDR3 nucleotides: TGCGCCAGCAGCCAAGATCCCACAGGGAGGTCCTACGAGCAGTACTTC. Its translation: CASSQDPTGRSYEQYF.

This clonotype appeared a single time. This chain joins TRBV5-8 and TRBJ1-6; no clear D. The CDR3 sequence is 12 residues long. The germline V and J ends were trimmed by 4 bases and 11 bases, with 10 bases remaining between them. The germline CDR1 and CDR2 sequences are SGHTS and YDEGEE. CDR3: CASSGREAPLHF. The CDR3 nucleotides are TGTGCCAGCAGCGGGAGGGAAGCACCCCTCCACTTT.